This T cell receptor (beta chain) was recorded in a study of T cell repertoires in cytomegalovirus infection. Study-wide background: Matching HLA type, along with CMV infection, was indicated by public TCR beta signatures.

This clonotype was observed a few times. As yet, its antigen is unknown. TCRdb used MiXCR to reprocess the reads, holding one entry per CDR3 protein. The sample lists 380,000 or so distinct CDR3 sequences; roughly 34% were seen once. Germline CDR1 and CDR2: KGHDR and SFDVKD. There are 17 residues in the CDR3. The V end lost 4 bases, the J end lost 0 bases, and 15 bases lay between the germline ends. The source is a human donor in good health (CMV status not recorded). Some clones in this sample may be carry-over from other donors' samples. This specimen consisted of cultured PBMCs, obtained from culture after CMV antigen stimulation. The rearrangement links TRBV24-1 to TRBJ2-1, with a weak D call TRBD2 (5 bases). The CDR3 DNA sequence: TGTGCCACCAGTGACCCAGACGCGGGTAGCTCCTACAATGAGCAGTTCTTC. This sequence encodes CATSDPDAGSSYNEQFF.